This T cell receptor beta chain was identified in a study of CD8 T cells in ankylosing spondylitis. Findings and caveats of the study: Seven or eight highly homologous variants made up a TCR beta motif, and this motif appeared characteristic of ankylosing spondylitis blood.

TCRdb passed the 5' RACE reads through MiXCR, listing each CDR3 protein once. In the table there are fewer than 650,000 distinct CDR3 sequences, roughly 13% of which are singletons. A word on this clonotype: Antigen specificity is unknown.

The clonotype originates from a male donor with ankylosing spondylitis. The sample consisted of blood, either unsorted or a sorted T cell fraction (not recorded which).

The DNA of the CDR3 is TGTGCCAGCAGTTTACGGTCCACAACGGGTGAAGCTTTCTTT. This translates into CASSLRSTTGEAFF. The J gene is TRBJ1-1, the V gene TRBV12-3 or TRBV12-4; D is undetermined. The CDR3 is 14 residues long. The V and J ends lost 2 bases and 7 bases respectively, with 14 bases between them.